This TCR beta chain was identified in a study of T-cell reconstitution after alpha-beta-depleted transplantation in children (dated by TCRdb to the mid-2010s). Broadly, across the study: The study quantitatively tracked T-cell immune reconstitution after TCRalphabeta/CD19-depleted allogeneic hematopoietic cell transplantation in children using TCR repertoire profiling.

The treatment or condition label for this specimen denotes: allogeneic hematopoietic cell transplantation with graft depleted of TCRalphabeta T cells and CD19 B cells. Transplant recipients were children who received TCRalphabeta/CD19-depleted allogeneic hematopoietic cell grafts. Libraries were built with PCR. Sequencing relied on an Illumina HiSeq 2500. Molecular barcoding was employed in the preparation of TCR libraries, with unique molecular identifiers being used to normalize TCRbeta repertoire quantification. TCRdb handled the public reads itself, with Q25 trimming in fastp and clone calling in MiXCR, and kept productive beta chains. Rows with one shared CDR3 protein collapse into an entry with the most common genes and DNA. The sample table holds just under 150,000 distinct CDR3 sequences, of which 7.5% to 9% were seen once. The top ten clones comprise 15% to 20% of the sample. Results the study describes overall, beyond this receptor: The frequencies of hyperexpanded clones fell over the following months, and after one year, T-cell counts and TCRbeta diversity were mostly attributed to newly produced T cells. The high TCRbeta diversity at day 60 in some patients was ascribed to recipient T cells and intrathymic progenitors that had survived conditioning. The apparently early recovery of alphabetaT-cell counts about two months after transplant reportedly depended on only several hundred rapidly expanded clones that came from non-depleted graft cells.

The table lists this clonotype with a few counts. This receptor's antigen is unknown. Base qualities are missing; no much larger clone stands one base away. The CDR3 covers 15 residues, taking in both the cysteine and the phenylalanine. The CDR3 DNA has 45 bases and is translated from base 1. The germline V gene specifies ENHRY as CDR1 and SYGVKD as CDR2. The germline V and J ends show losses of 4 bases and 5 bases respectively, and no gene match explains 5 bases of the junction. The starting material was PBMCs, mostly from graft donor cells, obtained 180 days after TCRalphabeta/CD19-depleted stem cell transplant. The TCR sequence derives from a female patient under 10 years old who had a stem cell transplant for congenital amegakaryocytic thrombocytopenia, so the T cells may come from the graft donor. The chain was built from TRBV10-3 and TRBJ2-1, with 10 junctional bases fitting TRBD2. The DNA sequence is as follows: TGTGCCATCAGTGCGGGTAGCGGGAGGCACAATGAGCAGTTCTTC. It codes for CAISAGSGRHNEQFF.